Listed below are T cell receptor beta chains from one sample, sequenced in a study of shared clonotypes between healthy human individuals. Clones were read by immunoSEQ multiplex PCR, and TCRdb kept only the in-frame ones, dropping some. The sample records 980,000 or so clones, around 80% being singletons. Sequencing was done on a sample of memory CD4+ T cells sorted from blood. The receptors stem from a man aged 18-30 years in good health. Both conserved end residues are part of each CDR3. Each record gives: clone size, J gene, D gene, V gene, CDR3 protein, CDR3 DNA. The D gene is left open where the match is weak. Expanded clones get a size class; other rows say once, few or many, or leave the size out.

NA TRBJ2-7 TRBD1 TRBV6-1 CASSEAPRQGPYEQYF TGTGCCAGCAGTGAAGCGCCGAGACAGGGCCCCTACGAGCAGTACTTC
NA TRBJ2-7 NA TRBV18 CASSQGWGLEQYF TGTGCCAGCTCACAGGGCTGGGGCCTCGAGCAGTACTTC
NA TRBJ2-5 NA TRBV10-1 CASSGPESYGTQYF TGCGCCAGCAGTGGCCCAGAGTCATACGGGACCCAGTACTTC
NA TRBJ1-4 NA TRBV15 CATSRDVGTAHRVGANEKLFF TGTGCCACCAGCAGAGACGTCGGGACGGCTCATCGTGTAGGGGCTAATGAAAAACTGTTTTTT
NA TRBJ1-1 NA TRBV27 CASSSRPVNTEAFF TGTGCCAGCAGTTCGAGGCCTGTGAACACTGAAGCTTTCTTT
NA TRBJ1-6 NA TRBV9 CASSVEQGRYSPLHF TGTGCCAGCAGCGTAGAGCAGGGGCGATACTCACCCCTCCACTTT
NA TRBJ1-1 NA TRBV9 CASSVVGRNTEAFF TGTGCCAGCAGCGTAGTTGGCAGGAACACTGAAGCTTTCTTT
NA TRBJ2-7 NA TRBV29-1 CSVARGSYEQYF TGCAGCGTAGCCCGGGGGTCCTACGAGCAGTACTTC
NA TRBJ2-5 NA TRBV5-1 CASSDLLDQETQYF TGCGCCAGCAGCGACCTCCTGGACCAAGAGACCCAGTACTTC
NA TRBJ1-4 NA TRBV5-1 CASSLGHVNEKLFF TGCGCCAGCAGCTTGGGCCACGTTAATGAAAAACTGTTTTTT
NA TRBJ2-7 TRBD1 TRBV19 CASSAAGTGSFYEQYF TGTGCCAGTAGCGCCGCCGGGACAGGGTCATTCTACGAGCAGTACTTC
NA TRBJ2-7 NA TRBV28 CASSGEQGYGSYEQYF TGTGCCAGCAGTGGAGAACAGGGATACGGCTCCTACGAGCAGTACTTC
NA TRBJ2-1 NA TRBV6-5 CASTRGSYNEQFF TGTGCCAGCACTCGGGGCTCCTACAATGAGCAGTTCTTC
NA TRBJ2-5 TRBD2 TRBV11-2 CASSLDWGVSGSRQETQYF TGTGCCAGCAGCTTAGATTGGGGGGTTAGCGGGAGTCGGCAAGAGACCCAGTACTTC
NA TRBJ2-1 TRBD1 TRBV5-1 CASSLAGGQAYNEQFF TGCGCCAGCAGCTTGGCCGGGGGACAGGCTTACAATGAGCAGTTCTTC
few TRBJ2-5 TRBD2 TRBV6-1 CASRIGTSGQETQYF TGTGCCAGCAGGATAGGAACTAGCGGACAAGAGACCCAGTACTTC
NA TRBJ2-5 TRBD1 TRBV30 CAWSVPGQGFEETQYF TGTGCCTGGAGTGTTCCAGGACAGGGGTTTGAAGAGACCCAGTACTTC
NA TRBJ1-5 TRBD1 TRBV2 CASSGIGTGGFRSNQPQHF TGTGCCAGCAGTGGGATCGGGACAGGGGGCTTTAGGAGCAATCAGCCCCAGCATTTT
once TRBJ2-1 TRBD2 TRBV11-3 CASSLDGTSGGASNEQFF TGTGCCAGCAGCTTAGATGGAACTAGCGGGGGTGCGAGTAATGAGCAGTTCTTC
NA TRBJ2-7 NA TRBV11-2 CASSLAGSYEQYF TGTGCCAGCAGCCTTGCAGGGTCCTACGAGCAGTACTTC
NA TRBJ2-1 TRBD2 TRBV29-1 CSGRLAGYEQFF TGCAGCGGAAGATTAGCGGGGTATGAGCAGTTCTTC
NA TRBJ1-2 TRBD1 TRBV5-1 CASSAQGAEGYTF TGCGCCAGCAGCGCGCAGGGGGCGGAAGGCTACACCTTC
NA TRBJ2-7 TRBD2 TRBV7-9 CASSLAGGATYEQYF TGTGCCAGCAGCTTAGCGGGAGGGGCGACCTACGAGCAGTACTTC
NA TRBJ2-2 NA TRBV19 CASSPRGGNTGELFF TGTGCCAGTAGTCCCAGAGGCGGGAACACCGGGGAGCTGTTTTTT
NA TRBJ1-4 NA TRBV20-1 CSASNYEKLFF TGCAGTGCTAGTAATTATGAAAAACTGTTTTTT
NA TRBJ1-5 TRBD1 TRBV28 CASRQPGQGRQPQHF TGTGCCAGCAGACAGCCGGGACAGGGCCGACAGCCCCAGCATTTT
NA TRBJ2-5 NA TRBV27 CASRRDSTLQETQYF TGTGCCAGCAGGCGAGACAGCACACTCCAAGAGACCCAGTACTTC
NA TRBJ2-7 NA TRBV30 CALGIKFYEQYF TGTGCCCTGGGGATCAAGTTCTACGAGCAGTACTTC
NA TRBJ2-5 NA TRBV5-8 CASSLSWGIQETQYF TGTGCCAGCAGCTTGAGTTGGGGGATCCAAGAGACCCAGTACTTC
NA TRBJ2-2 TRBD2 TRBV12-5 CASGLGREGRTGELFF TGTGCTAGTGGTTTGGGGCGGGAGGGCCGCACCGGGGAGCTGTTTTTT
NA TRBJ2-5 NA TRBV30 CAWRGALAEYF TGTGCCTGGAGGGGGGCACTAGCAGAGTACTTC
NA TRBJ2-7 NA TRBV6-6 CASSSYSGYEQYF TGTGCCAGCAGTTCCTATAGCGGCTACGAGCAGTACTTC
NA TRBJ1-2 TRBD1 TRBV19 CASTGQGANYGYTF TGTGCCAGTACCGGACAGGGAGCTAACTATGGCTACACCTTC
NA TRBJ1-2 NA TRBV5-8 CASTRSRSANYGYTF TGTGCCAGCACAAGAAGCAGATCTGCTAACTATGGCTACACCTTC
once TRBJ1-3 NA TRBV18 CASSQPGNTIYF TGTGCCAGCTCACAACCGGGAAACACCATATATTTT